This T cell receptor beta chain originates from a study of T cells in Graves' hyperthyroidism and ophthalmopathy. Study in general: It was at initial diagnosis, before any treatment, that peripheral blood was collected. The study, taken as a whole, reports: The majority of expanded thyroid clonotypes above 0.001 also appeared in blood. Patients with ophthalmopathy were separated from those with stable hyperthyroidism by a 13 V-J model.

Amplification targeted TCR beta CDR3 regions from RNA transcripts. The study used the HTBI primer set for a first-round RT-PCR of the TCR CDR3. TCRdb re-called the multiplex PCR reads with MiXCR, one entry per CDR3 protein. The sample includes about 420,000 distinct CDR3 sequences, approximately 14% seen only once; the top ten take around 7.3%. Graves' hyperthyroidism qualified as stable when ophthalmopathy did not progress within 18 months. The table lists this clonotype with a few counts. Its antigen remains unknown. This could be a read error, since a much larger clone is one nucleotide away. Germline CDR1 is MDHEN and CDR2 is SYDVKM. This CDR3 has 17 residues.

The source of this sequence is a woman between 18 and 29 years old with Graves' hyperthyroidism. The V call is TRBV28, the J call TRBJ1-5, with a weak D call TRBD1 (5 bases). The specimen was blood. The CDR3 DNA follows: TGTGCCTGCAGTTCCCCAGGGCGTGCCTATAGCAATCAGCCCCAGCATTTT. Its protein is CACSSPGRAYSNQPQHF.